This is a list of T cell receptor beta chains from one sample in a study of cytomegalovirus exposure and HLA in healthy donors. Assay used: immunoSEQ multiplex PCR; TCRdb lists only in-frame clones, some missing. Found here are some 150,000 clones, 80% to 90% of them singletons; the top ten hold 2% to 2.5%. Sequencing was carried out using PBMCs. The receptors stem from a woman younger than 30 in good health and CMV-seronegative. Each CDR3 is given with its conserved first and last residue. Fields, in order: J gene, V gene, D gene, clone size, CDR3 protein, CDR3 DNA. A D gene is named only where the DNA matches it firmly. Only some rows state a clone size, as once, few, many or a class for expanded clones.

j_gene: TRBJ2-2
v_gene: TRBV18
d_gene: TRBD1
abundance: -
CDR3aa: CASSLTGTVNTGELFF
CDR3nt: TGTGCCAGCTCCTTGACCGGGACAGTGAACACCGGGGAGCTGTTTTTT

j_gene: TRBJ2-3
v_gene: TRBV30
d_gene: TRBD2
abundance: once
CDR3aa: CAWLKRRAGGTDTQYF
CDR3nt: TGTGCCTGGTTAAAAAGGAGGGCGGGAGGGACAGATACGCAGTATTTT

j_gene: TRBJ2-7
v_gene: TRBV5-4
d_gene: TRBD2
abundance: -
CDR3aa: CASSSGTSGGLTYEQYF
CDR3nt: TGTGCCAGCAGTTCGGGGACTAGCGGGGGCCTAACCTACGAGCAGTACTTC

j_gene: TRBJ1-1
v_gene: TRBV5-1
d_gene: -
abundance: -
CDR3aa: CASSSYRATNTEAFF
CDR3nt: TGCGCCAGCAGCTCCTACAGGGCTACTAACACTGAAGCTTTCTTT

j_gene: TRBJ2-1
v_gene: TRBV4-1
d_gene: TRBD1
abundance: -
CDR3aa: CASSQGYRGSYNEQFF
CDR3nt: TGCGCCAGCAGCCAAGGTTACAGGGGAAGTTACAATGAGCAGTTCTTC

j_gene: TRBJ1-2
v_gene: TRBV10-3
d_gene: TRBD1
abundance: once
CDR3aa: CAIRGGQGLTGYTF
CDR3nt: TGTGCCATCAGGGGGGGACAGGGTCTCACTGGCTACACCTTC

j_gene: TRBJ2-2
v_gene: TRBV28
d_gene: -
abundance: -
CDR3aa: CASSFLDREGTGELFF
CDR3nt: TGTGCCAGCAGTTTCCTGGACAGGGAGGGGACCGGGGAGCTGTTTTTT

j_gene: TRBJ2-7
v_gene: TRBV11-2
d_gene: TRBD2
abundance: -
CDR3aa: CASSPRTSGRAGEQYF
CDR3nt: TGTGCCAGCAGCCCAAGGACTAGCGGGAGGGCCGGCGAGCAGTACTTC

j_gene: TRBJ1-5
v_gene: TRBV28
d_gene: -
abundance: -
CDR3aa: CASSLGVRGYKDQPQHF
CDR3nt: TGTGCCAGCAGTTTAGGTGTGCGGGGCTATAAGGATCAGCCCCAGCATTTT

j_gene: TRBJ2-1
v_gene: TRBV11-2
d_gene: -
abundance: -
CDR3aa: CASSLSSYNEQFF
CDR3nt: TGTGCCAGCAGCCTGAGCTCCTACAATGAGCAGTTCTTC

j_gene: TRBJ2-1
v_gene: TRBV19
d_gene: TRBD2
abundance: -
CDR3aa: CATAPGLAYKSSYNEQFF
CDR3nt: TGTGCCACCGCACCGGGACTAGCGTATAAAAGCTCCTACAATGAGCAGTTCTTC

j_gene: TRBJ1-4
v_gene: TRBV6-5
d_gene: -
abundance: -
CDR3aa: CASSEDILVEKLFF
CDR3nt: TGTGCCAGCAGTGAGGACATATTGGTGGAAAAACTGTTTTTT

j_gene: TRBJ2-7
v_gene: TRBV19
d_gene: TRBD2
abundance: -
CDR3aa: CASSTSSGSSYEQYF
CDR3nt: TGTGCCAGTAGTACCTCTAGCGGTAGCTCCTACGAGCAGTACTTC

j_gene: TRBJ1-1
v_gene: TRBV4-3
d_gene: -
abundance: -
CDR3aa: CASSQDRMAGNTEAFF
CDR3nt: TGCGCCAGCAGCCAAGATAGGATGGCGGGGAACACTGAAGCTTTCTTT

j_gene: TRBJ2-7
v_gene: TRBV19
d_gene: TRBD2
abundance: -
CDR3aa: CASSPGLAGLLSYEQYF
CDR3nt: TGTGCCAGTAGCCCGGGACTAGCGGGCCTCCTCTCCTACGAGCAGTACTTC

j_gene: TRBJ2-1
v_gene: TRBV27
d_gene: -
abundance: -
CDR3aa: CASSLGPRRWPYNEQFF
CDR3nt: TGTGCCAGCAGTTTAGGGCCGCGAAGATGGCCTTACAATGAGCAGTTCTTC

j_gene: TRBJ1-2
v_gene: TRBV5-5
d_gene: TRBD1
abundance: -
CDR3aa: CASSWTGDRNGYTF
CDR3nt: TGTGCCAGCAGCTGGACAGGGGACAGAAATGGCTACACCTTC

j_gene: TRBJ2-7
v_gene: TRBV5-1
d_gene: -
abundance: -
CDR3aa: CASSLAGSSYEQYF
CDR3nt: TGCGCCAGCAGCTTGGCAGGGTCCTCCTACGAGCAGTACTTC

j_gene: TRBJ2-2
v_gene: TRBV5-8
d_gene: -
abundance: -
CDR3aa: CASSFWGPGELFF
CDR3nt: TGTGCCAGCAGCTTCTGGGGGCCCGGGGAGCTGTTTTTT

j_gene: TRBJ1-4
v_gene: TRBV15
d_gene: -
abundance: -
CDR3aa: CATSTSTGTGEKLFF
CDR3nt: TGTGCCACCAGCACATCGACAGGAACGGGTGAAAAACTGTTTTTT

j_gene: TRBJ2-5
v_gene: TRBV7-8
d_gene: -
abundance: -
CDR3aa: CASSHGLTQYF
CDR3nt: TGTGCCAGCAGCCACGGACTGACCCAGTACTTC

j_gene: TRBJ1-1
v_gene: TRBV30
d_gene: -
abundance: -
CDR3aa: CAWSPVNTEAFF
CDR3nt: TGTGCCTGGAGCCCTGTGAACACTGAAGCTTTCTTT

j_gene: TRBJ2-5
v_gene: TRBV14
d_gene: -
abundance: -
CDR3aa: CASSQILQRETQYF
CDR3nt: TGTGCCAGCAGCCAAATTCTCCAGCGAGAGACCCAGTACTTC

j_gene: TRBJ1-5
v_gene: TRBV30
d_gene: TRBD1
abundance: -
CDR3aa: CAWIVTGSEPQHF
CDR3nt: TGTGCCTGGATAGTGACAGGGTCCGAGCCCCAGCATTTT

j_gene: TRBJ2-7
v_gene: TRBV12-5
d_gene: -
abundance: once
CDR3aa: CASGLVRQGLRGEQYF
CDR3nt: TGTGCTAGTGGTTTGGTACGACAGGGTCTGCGGGGCGAGCAGTACTTC

j_gene: TRBJ2-7
v_gene: TRBV15
d_gene: -
abundance: few
CDR3aa: CATSRETGPGSSYEQYF
CDR3nt: TGTGCCACCAGCAGAGAGACCGGCCCCGGGAGCTCCTACGAGCAGTACTTC

j_gene: TRBJ2-6
v_gene: TRBV2
d_gene: -
abundance: -
CDR3aa: CASQTPGVGANVLTF
CDR3nt: TGTGCCAGCCAAACCCCAGGGGTGGGGGCCAACGTCCTGACTTTC

j_gene: TRBJ1-2
v_gene: TRBV6-1
d_gene: -
abundance: -
CDR3aa: CASSEREPYGYTF
CDR3nt: TGTGCCAGCAGTGAAAGGGAGCCCTATGGCTACACCTTC

j_gene: TRBJ2-5
v_gene: TRBV6-5
d_gene: -
abundance: -
CDR3aa: CASSYSSGRETQYF
CDR3nt: TGTGCCAGCAGTTACTCTTCAGGGCGAGAGACCCAGTACTTC

j_gene: TRBJ2-7
v_gene: TRBV18
d_gene: -
abundance: -
CDR3aa: CASKQGTEQYF
CDR3nt: TGTGCCAGCAAACAGGGCACCGAGCAGTACTTC

j_gene: TRBJ2-7
v_gene: TRBV5-4
d_gene: -
abundance: -
CDR3aa: CASSRGSGSYEQYF
CDR3nt: TGTGCCAGCAGCAGGGGTAGCGGTTCCTACGAGCAGTACTTC

j_gene: TRBJ2-1
v_gene: TRBV6-5
d_gene: TRBD2
abundance: -
CDR3aa: CASSPTSGGYNEQFF
CDR3nt: TGTGCCAGCAGCCCTACTAGCGGGGGTTACAATGAGCAGTTCTTC

j_gene: TRBJ1-2
v_gene: TRBV15
d_gene: TRBD1
abundance: -
CDR3aa: CATSRRTGTGDGYTF
CDR3nt: TGTGCCACCAGCAGGCGAACCGGGACAGGGGACGGCTACACCTTC

j_gene: TRBJ2-7
v_gene: TRBV28
d_gene: TRBD2
abundance: -
CDR3aa: CASSGTSGGYEQYF
CDR3nt: TGTGCCAGCAGTGGGACTAGCGGGGGCTACGAGCAGTACTTC

j_gene: TRBJ2-4
v_gene: TRBV7-2
d_gene: -
abundance: -
CDR3aa: CASSVVGGRNIQYF
CDR3nt: TGTGCCAGCAGCGTTGTAGGGGGACGAAACATTCAGTACTTC

j_gene: TRBJ1-5
v_gene: TRBV18
d_gene: TRBD1
abundance: -
CDR3aa: CASSPSTGGTDQPQHF
CDR3nt: TGTGCCAGCTCACCAAGTACAGGGGGCACCGATCAGCCCCAGCATTTT

j_gene: TRBJ2-1
v_gene: TRBV4-1
d_gene: -
abundance: -
CDR3aa: CASSQARLAYNEQFF
CDR3nt: TGCGCCAGCAGCCAAGCGCGACTAGCCTACAATGAGCAGTTCTTC

j_gene: TRBJ2-3
v_gene: TRBV2
d_gene: -
abundance: -
CDR3aa: CASTTGTGTQYF
CDR3nt: TGTGCCAGCACCACGGGGACTGGGACGCAGTATTTT

j_gene: TRBJ2-6
v_gene: TRBV6-5
d_gene: -
abundance: few
CDR3aa: CASSPRGSSVLTF
CDR3nt: TGTGCCAGCAGTCCCCGAGGGTCCAGCGTCCTGACTTTC

j_gene: TRBJ1-6
v_gene: TRBV5-5
d_gene: TRBD1
abundance: -
CDR3aa: CASSVGTAGSPLHF
CDR3nt: TGTGCCAGCAGCGTTGGGACAGCGGGTTCACCCCTCCACTTT

j_gene: TRBJ1-2
v_gene: TRBV19
d_gene: -
abundance: -
CDR3aa: CASSMGVNYGYTF
CDR3nt: TGTGCCAGTAGTATGGGAGTAAACTATGGCTACACCTTC